The clone carrying this T cell receptor (beta chain) appeared a single time. No antigen is known for it. This sample stems from a study of blood T cells in healthy people across ages. Study-wide points: PBMCs that were unsorted prevented a conclusive naive versus antigen-experienced comparison. Observed TCR beta diversity per million T cells went down as age went up. This fall followed a roughly linear course with age. Donor CMV status was unknown, possibly confounding expanded clonotype changes.

Sample-barcoded 5' priming and a J-beta primer mix drove a second PCR of roughly 6 to 12 cycles. Via MiXCR, TCRdb re-called the 5' RACE reads, giving one row per CDR3 protein. Among about 770,000 distinct CDR3 sequences listed, approximately 44% were seen once. V lost 4 bases to trimming and J lost 13 bases, with 26 bases between them. The CDR3 totals 16 residues. CDR1 SGHVS and CDR2 FQNEAQ come from the germline V gene. This clonotype was sampled from a man between 60 and 70 years old in good health. This chain uses TRBV7-8 with TRBJ2-1; perhaps D is TRBD1 or TRBD2 (7 bases each). Source material: blood. The DNA for the CDR3 is TGTGCCAGCAGCTCAACAGCGGGACAGTCTTTGCAGACCCAGTTCTTC. It specifies CASSSTAGQSLQTQFF.